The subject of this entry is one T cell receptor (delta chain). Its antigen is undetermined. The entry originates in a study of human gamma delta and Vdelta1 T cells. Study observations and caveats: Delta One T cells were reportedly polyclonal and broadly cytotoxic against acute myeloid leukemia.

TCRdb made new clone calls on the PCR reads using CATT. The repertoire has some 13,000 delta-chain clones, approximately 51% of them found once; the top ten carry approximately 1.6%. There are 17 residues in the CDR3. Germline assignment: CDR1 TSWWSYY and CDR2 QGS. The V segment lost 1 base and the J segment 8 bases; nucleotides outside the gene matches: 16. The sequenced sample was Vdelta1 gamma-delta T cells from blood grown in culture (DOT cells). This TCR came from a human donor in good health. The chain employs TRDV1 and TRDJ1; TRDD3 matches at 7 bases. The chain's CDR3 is CALGERSLHPGIVKLIF. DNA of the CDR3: TGTGCTCTTGGGGAACGAAGTCTACATCCGGGGATAGTAAAACTCATCTTT.